Here is one T cell receptor beta chain with its context. Antigen specificity is unknown. The protocol was immunoSEQ multiplex PCR, while the TCRdb copy is restricted to in-frame clones and leaves out a portion. This table holds 150,000 to 200,000 clones, around 89% found once. The V gene lost 6 bases and the J gene lost 4 bases, with 18 bases spanning the gap. This CDR3 spans 15 amino acids. From germline, CDR1 is ENHRY and CDR2 SYGVKD. This sample was taken from a study of T cell responses to AZD1222 COVID-19 vaccine. Study results and limitations: Repertoire samples came only from after the peak T cell response. Reportedly, nearly half of unique spike TCRs recognized epitopes outside B.1.351/B.1.1.7 mutations. Spike-specific TCR breadth rose after two AZD1222 doses, and depth rose as well.

J is TRBJ1-2 and V is TRBV10-3; possible D gene TRBD1, 6 bases. Specimen: peripheral blood, collected 28 days after the second dose of the MenACWY control vaccine. The clonotype was recovered from an adult who received the MenACWY meningococcal vaccine as a control. In nucleotides, the CDR3 is TGTGCCATCAGCGAACCTCAGGGGCTATCCTATGGCTACACCTTC. Translated: CAISEPQGLSYGYTF.